One and the same sample provided the 9 T cell receptor beta chains below, sequenced in a study of blood T cell repertoires in COVID-19. TCRdb's table, derived via immunoSEQ multiplex PCR, lists solely in-frame clones and lacks some. The sample has 55,000 to 75,000 clones, about four fifths seen once. The specimen was peripheral blood. The source of these receptors is a man between 65 and 85 years old who had recovered from COVID-19.

The chain uses TRBV19 and TRBJ2-3; TRBD2 matches at 7 bases. CDR3 length: 15 amino acids. V dropped 5 bases and J dropped 0; count of bases not matched to a gene: 5. CDR1 LNHDA and CDR2 SQIVND come from the germline V gene (reference sequence). The CDR3 loop reads CASSSLAVSTDTQYF. DNA for the CDR3: TGTGCCAGTAGTTCCCTAGCGGTGAGCACAGATACGCAGTATTTT.

V is TRBV6-5 and J is TRBJ1-6; D ambiguous. Between the trimmed V and J ends, which lost 2 bases and 0 bases, there was a span of 8 bases. CDR1 MNHEY and CDR2 SVGAGI come from the germline V gene. This CDR3 is 16 amino acids long. This chain's CDR3 is CASSYRPSSYNSPLHF. Written as DNA, the CDR3 is TGTGCCAGCAGTTACCGTCCCTCCTCCTATAATTCACCCCTCCACTTT.

The CDR3 DNA reads TGCGCCAGCAGCCAAGAACCCCTTACTACGGGTGGATATACGCAGTATTTT. Translating it yields CASSQEPLTTGGYTQYF. This chain connects TRBV4-3 to TRBJ2-3; D remains unclear. Germline assignment: CDR1 LGHNA and CDR2 YSLEER. The CDR3 is made up of 17 amino acids. V dropped 0 bases and J dropped 7 bases, with 20 bases sitting between them.

Only a few counts were recorded for this clone. This chain uses TRBV19 with TRBJ1-5; TRBD1 is a possible D gene (6 bases). CDR1 is LNHDA and CDR2 is SQIVND in the germline V gene (reference sequence). Trimming removed 9 bases from V and 0 bases from J, with 12 bases in between. The CDR3 spans 14 residues. CDR3 amino acids: CASRTGPSNQPQHF. The CDR3 bases are TGTGCCAGCCGTACAGGGCCTAGCAATCAGCCCCAGCATTTT.

The V call is TRBV11-3, the J call TRBJ2-1, with TRBD2 identical over 9 bases. The V segment lost 4 bases and the J segment 10 bases; nucleotides outside the gene matches: 14. CDR3 length: 16 residues. Germline V CDR1 and CDR2: SGHNT, YENEEA. Written as DNA, the CDR3 is TGTGCCAGCAGCTCGCCCGGGGTCGTCGCGGGAGGGGAGCAGTTCTTC. Its translation is CASSSPGVVAGGEQFF.

CDR3 sequence reads: CASSLGQGGSYEQYF. The CDR3 bases are TGTGCCAGCAGCTTGGGACAGGGAGGCTCCTACGAGCAGTACTTC. V usage is TRBV11-3 and J usage is TRBJ2-7; 9 bases agree with TRBD1. CDR1 is SGHNT and CDR2 is YENEEA in the germline V gene. The junction had 3 bases not matched to a gene; V was cut back by 3 bases and J by 0 bases. This CDR3 comprises 15 residues.

The chain couples TRBV2 to TRBJ2-3, with D perhaps TRBD1 (5 bases). The CDR3 loop spans 14 amino acids. The ends were cut back, 4 bases at V and 2 bases at J, with 10 bases in the middle. Germline CDR1 SNHLY, CDR2 FYNNEI. Here the CDR3 reads CASSVGQTTDTQYF. DNA for the CDR3: TGTGCCAGCAGTGTGGGGCAGACCACAGATACGCAGTATTTT. Variable domain in full (rest from reference TRBV2 and TRBJ2-3): EPEVTQTPSHQVTQMGQEVILRCVPISNHLYFYWYRQILGQKVEFLVSFYNNEISEKSEIFDDQFSVERPDGSNFTLKIRSTKLEDSAMYFCASSVGQTTDTQYFGPGTRLTVL.

The chain carries TRBV7-2 and TRBJ1-3; no definite D call. The germline V and J ends were trimmed by 1 base and 0 bases, with 7 bases remaining between them. The CDR3 totals 15 residues. Germline V gene lookup returns CDR1 SGHTA and CDR2 FQGNSA. CDR3 nucleotide sequence: TGTGCCAGCAGCTTAGACCGGGACTCTGGAAACACCATATATTTT. Its protein is CASSLDRDSGNTIYF. The full variable domain, with the rest looked up from reference TRBV7-2 and TRBJ1-3, is GAGVSQSPSNKVTEKGKDVELRCDPISGHTALYWYRQSLGQGLEFLIYFQGNSAPDKSGLPSDRFSAERTGGSVSTLTIQRTQQEDSAVYLCASSLDRDSGNTIYFGEGSWLTVV.

This chain connects TRBV6-2 or TRBV6-3 to TRBJ1-2; the match to TRBD1 covers 7 bases. V gave up 0 bases and J gave up 8 bases; unmatched junction bases: 12. The CDR3 runs to 16 residues. Germline V lookup: CDR1 MNHEY, CDR2 SVGEGT. The CDR3 DNA sequence: TGTGCCAGCAGTTACTCGGGGGACAGTCATAATCCGGGCTACACCTTC. This sequence encodes CASSYSGDSHNPGYTF.